A selection of T cell receptor beta chains follows, all from one sample in a study of vaccination and CD4 T cells after COVID-19. Using its own MiXCR run on the PCR reads, TCRdb lists one record per CDR3 protein. The sample consists of more than 9,500 distinct CDR3 sequences, approximately 61% of them appearing once. These TCRs are of unknown antigen specificity. The specimen sequenced was CD4+ T cells from blood, cultured in vitro. These receptor sequences come from a human donor who had recovered from COVID-19. The CDR3 runs from the conserved cysteine through the conserved F or W. A D gene is named only where the DNA matches it firmly. For some rows the clone size is stated as once, few or many, or as a class when expanded; others skip it.

J gene	D gene	V gene	clone size	CDR3 DNA	CDR3 protein
TRBJ1-1	TRBD1	TRBV6-1	.	TGTGCCAGCACTCCTTTAGGCAGGGGGCACAACACTGAAGCTTTCTTT	CASTPLGRGHNTEAFF
TRBJ1-1	TRBD1	TRBV12-3/TRBV12-4	.	TGTGCCAGCAGTCCTCGACAGGGGAACACTGAAGCTTTCTTT	CASSPRQGNTEAFF
TRBJ2-2	.	TRBV11-3	few	TGTGCCAGCAGCTTGTCTCCGAACACCGGGGAGCTGTTTTTT	CASSLSPNTGELFF
TRBJ2-7	.	TRBV6-1	.	TGTGCCAGCACGGACGGCAGGGTCCACGAGCAGTACTTC	CASTDGRVHEQYF
TRBJ2-7	TRBD1	TRBV20-1	medium-sized	TGCAGTGCTAGAGATCCGACAGGGATCGGGCAGTACTTC	CSARDPTGIGQYF
TRBJ1-5	.	TRBV7-9	.	TGTGCCAGCAGCTTTTCTTTGAACCAGCCCCAGCATTTT	CASSFSLNQPQHF
TRBJ2-3	.	TRBV20-1	few	TGCAGTGCTAGGGGGCCTCAGGCAGATACGCAGTATTTT	CSARGPQADTQYF
TRBJ1-4	.	TRBV28	.	TGTGCCAGCAGTCACCAAGCAGGAGCTCCGAGGGGGGCATACGAAAAACTGTTTTTT	CASSHQAGAPRGAYEKLFF
TRBJ1-1	.	TRBV6-1	.	TGTGCCAGCAGGCCTACAGGGAACACTGAAGCTTTCTTT	CASRPTGNTEAFF
TRBJ2-5	TRBD2	TRBV20-1	.	TGCAGTGCTAGAGATCTAGCGGGGTACCAAGAGACCCAGTACTTC	CSARDLAGYQETQYF
TRBJ2-3	TRBD2	TRBV2	.	TGTGCCAGCAGCCATACTAGCGGTAGCACAGATACGCAGTATTTT	CASSHTSGSTDTQYF
TRBJ2-3	TRBD2	TRBV4-2	.	TGTGCCAGCGCCTGGCGGGAGGGCCCAGATACGCAGTATTTT	CASAWREGPDTQYF
TRBJ2-3	.	TRBV18	.	TGTGCCAGCTCACTGACCTCTAGCACAGATACGCAGTATTTT	CASSLTSSTDTQYF
TRBJ2-3	TRBD2	TRBV15	few	TGTGCCACCAGCAGGAGAGCGGGAGGGCCGACAGATACGCAGTATTTT	CATSRRAGGPTDTQYF
TRBJ2-3	.	TRBV20-1	.	TGCAGTGCTGGGGACAGCACAGATACGCAGTATTTT	CSAGDSTDTQYF
TRBJ1-1	.	TRBV7-9	few	TGTGCCAGCAGCTTAATGACGGCGGGCACTGAAGCTTTCTTT	CASSLMTAGTEAFF
TRBJ1-2	.	TRBV6-1	.	TGTGCCAGCAGTGAGACAAAAAACTATGGCTACACCTTC	CASSETKNYGYTF
TRBJ2-2	.	TRBV6-2/TRBV6-3	once	TGTGCCAGCAGTCCCGCTAGGTTCAACACCGGGGAGCTGTTTTTT	CASSPARFNTGELFF
TRBJ2-3	.	TRBV6-1	.	TGTGCCAGCAGGGCAAGGGGGGGGACAGATACGCAGTATTTT	CASRARGGTDTQYF
TRBJ2-7	TRBD2	TRBV20-1	.	TGCAGTGCTAGAGACGGGGGGACTCACTACGAGCAGTACTTC	CSARDGGTHYEQYF
TRBJ2-5	.	TRBV20-1	few	TGCAGTGCTGCCTTTGAGGGGTTACAAGAGACCCAGTACTTC	CSAAFEGLQETQYF
TRBJ2-1	TRBD2	TRBV20-1	.	TGCAGTGCTAGACTAGCGGGGGCAAGCTCCTACAATGAGCAGTTCTTC	CSARLAGASSYNEQFF
TRBJ2-3	TRBD1	TRBV7-9	few	TGTGCCAGCAGCTTAGCAGGGGGCGCAGGGGATACGCAGTATTTT	CASSLAGGAGDTQYF
TRBJ1-2	.	TRBV28	.	TGTGCCAGCAGTTTTAACATAAGGAGCTATGGCTACACCTTC	CASSFNIRSYGYTF
TRBJ1-3	TRBD1	TRBV20-1	.	TGCAGTGCTAAGAGACCGGGACAGACTCCTCCGTACTCTGGAAACACCATATATTTT	CSAKRPGQTPPYSGNTIYF
TRBJ2-7	TRBD2	TRBV6-5	.	TGTGCCAGCAGTTACTCGAGGAGCAGGGAGGGCTACGAGCAGTACTTC	CASSYSRSREGYEQYF
TRBJ1-1	TRBD1	TRBV29-1	.	TGCAGCGTTGAATCCGGGACAGGGATTGGAGCTTTCTTT	CSVESGTGIGAFF
TRBJ2-1	TRBD2	TRBV12-3/TRBV12-4	.	TGTGCCAGCAGAATCCTAGCGGGAGTGGACAATGAGCAGTTCTTC	CASRILAGVDNEQFF
TRBJ1-5	.	TRBV11-1	few	TGTGCCAGCAGCTTAACAGATCATCAGCCCCAGCATTTT	CASSLTDHQPQHF
TRBJ2-2	TRBD2	TRBV4-1	.	TGCGCCAGCAGCCACTATGGACTAGCCACCGGGGAGCTGTTTTTT	CASSHYGLATGELFF
TRBJ2-5	TRBD1	TRBV20-1	.	TGCAGTGCTAGAGATCCAACAGGGGGCGGGGAGACCCAGTACTTC	CSARDPTGGGETQYF
TRBJ2-2	TRBD1	TRBV20-1	once	TGCAGTGCTAGAGGACAGGGGGGAGCCGGGGAGCTGTTTTTT	CSARGQGGAGELFF
TRBJ2-3	TRBD1	TRBV10-3	once	TGTGCCATCAGGGAGGACAGGGTCACAGATACGCAGTATTTT	CAIREDRVTDTQYF
TRBJ1-1	TRBD1	TRBV12-3/TRBV12-4	.	TGTGCCAGCAGTTTCCAGGGGGACACTGAAGCTTTCTTT	CASSFQGDTEAFF
TRBJ2-7	.	TRBV7-6	.	TGTGCCAGCAGCTTGGCCTCCGGACCCAAGTACTTC	CASSLASGPKYF
TRBJ2-3	TRBD2	TRBV20-1	.	TGCAGTGCTAGAGATTTCGCGGGACTAGCGGGCGCAGATACGCAGTATTTT	CSARDFAGLAGADTQYF
TRBJ2-3	.	TRBV15	.	TGTGCCACCAGCCAGAAAAGAGACAGGACCCATAGCACAGATACGCAGTATTTT	CATSQKRDRTHSTDTQYF
TRBJ2-7	.	TRBV7-2	.	TGTGCCAGCAGCTTAGGTCGAGACTACGAGCAGTACTTC	CASSLGRDYEQYF
TRBJ2-3	.	TRBV10-1	.	TGCGCCAGCAGTGTAAGGCCGGGGGAGGGCACAGATACGCAGTATTTT	CASSVRPGEGTDTQYF
TRBJ2-5	TRBD2	TRBV28	.	TGTGCCACCGAGCGGGAGTGGGGGGAGACCCAGTACTTC	CATEREWGETQYF
TRBJ2-5	.	TRBV7-9	.	TGTGCCAGCGACTCGAGTAACCAAGAGACCCAGTACTTC	CASDSSNQETQYF
TRBJ2-5	.	TRBV10-1	.	TGCGCCAGCAGCAAATCACGAGGCCAAGAGACCCAGTACTTC	CASSKSRGQETQYF
TRBJ2-2	.	TRBV6-1	.	TGTGCCAGCAGTGAACGTCGTTTCTGGTCGGGCACCGGGGAGCTGTTTTTT	CASSERRFWSGTGELFF
TRBJ2-2	TRBD1	TRBV20-1	.	TGCAGTGGGAGAAAAGGGGGCCGGTCTGACACCGGGGAGCTGTTTTTT	CSGRKGGRSDTGELFF
TRBJ1-5	.	TRBV28	.	TGTGCCAGTTTCCCCCATCCCGGGAGGCAGCGCAATCAGCCCCAGCATTTT	CASFPHPGRQRNQPQHF
TRBJ2-7	.	TRBV28	.	TGTGCCAGCGCCCCAAAACCTTCCTCGGGGCAGTACTTC	CASAPKPSSGQYF
TRBJ2-5	TRBD1	TRBV2	few	TGTGCCACGGAACAGGGGGCGAGGGAGACCCAGTACTTC	CATEQGARETQYF
TRBJ1-2	.	TRBV10-1	.	TGCGCCAGCAGTGAGGGTCAGGAAGGTGGCTACACCTTC	CASSEGQEGGYTF
TRBJ2-5	.	TRBV19	.	TGTGCCAGTAGTCCCGGCCTCCGGGAGACCCAGTACTTC	CASSPGLRETQYF
TRBJ2-7	.	TRBV28	.	TGTGCCAGCAGTGCCCCACAGGGTGCGGCTCCCTACGAGCAGTACTTC	CASSAPQGAAPYEQYF
TRBJ2-7	.	TRBV7-2	.	TGTGCCAGCAGCTTCCCCAGTATGAACGAGCAGTACTTC	CASSFPSMNEQYF
TRBJ2-3	.	TRBV3-1	.	TGTGCCAGCAGCCGAAGGGGGGGAGGGCCGGGAGATACGCAGTATTTT	CASSRRGGGPGDTQYF
TRBJ1-2	.	TRBV28	.	TGTGCCAGCAGTTCCCTAGCTGGGTCTAGCTATGGCTACACCTTC	CASSSLAGSSYGYTF